These T cell receptor beta chains were read from a single sample in a study of identical twins. TCRdb re-called the 5' RACE reads through MiXCR, storing one row per CDR3 protein. The data show about 470,000 distinct CDR3 sequences, around 24% seen once. The data were also submitted as part of a second study, on T cells expressing NK-cell markers.

The sample taken for sequencing was CD4+ T cells sorted from blood. These receptor sequences come from a woman under 30 in good health. The conserved cysteine and the conserved F or W are not part of the CDR3 here.

J gene,V gene,CDR3 protein
TRBJ2-7,TRBV6-5,ASSYSAASGSVYEQY
TRBJ1-5,TRBV12-3/TRBV12-4,ASKDTSNQPQH
TRBJ1-5,TRBV3-1,ASSQDVFQPQH
TRBJ2-2,TRBV7-9,ASSFLYGNTGELF
TRBJ2-3,TRBV20-1,SAPSGDTQY
TRBJ2-1,TRBV5-5,ASSLDQGNNEQF
TRBJ2-6,TRBV20-1,SAATASLSGANVLT
TRBJ2-1,TRBV30,AWSLLAGPRREQF
TRBJ2-1,TRBV20-1,SAHLAGAYNEQF
TRBJ2-1,TRBV27,ASSLGLNLRDNEQF